This T cell receptor beta chain was sequenced in a study of read filtering for tumor transcriptome and immune sequencing. On the study more broadly: Mean patient age was roughly 72 years, range about 40 to 85; over 16 male, around 15 female. Overall study findings and caveats: Approximately 80% of IR-seq clonotypes had one read, totaling approximately 4% of reads; RNA-seq: around 70% and 40%.

The CDR3 extends over 11 amino acids. The V end was cut by 6 bases, the J end by 4 bases, with 4 bases between. Per the germline V gene, CDR1 is ENHRY and CDR2 is SYGVKD. This clonotype is medium-sized within its sample. As yet, its antigen is unknown. Every patient had bone marrow sampled while the disease was active. This library used roughly 370 ng RNA and molecular barcoded adaptors spanning alpha/delta and beta/gamma chains. Each CDR3 protein gets one entry after TCRdb re-called the reads with MiXCR. The sample has some 9,000 distinct CDR3 sequences; approximately 15% are singletons. Sequencing was carried out using a population of CD138-negative cells sorted from bone marrow. The gene calls are TRBV10-3 and TRBJ2-1; no firm D call. This TCR was recovered from a donor aged 40 or over with multiple myeloma. The CDR3 region has the DNA TGTGCCATCAGGGCGTACAATGAGCAGTTCTTC. Amino acids: CAIRAYNEQFF.